This T cell receptor beta chain was retrieved from a study of cytomegalovirus exposure and HLA in healthy donors. The PCR employed 60 Vbeta primers together with 13 Jbeta primers. Clones were sequenced by immunoSEQ multiplex PCR, and TCRdb holds only the in-frame ones, with some missing. The sample records some 190,000 clones, more than 75% being singletons. Specimen: PBMCs. The clonotype was recovered from a woman in her late teens or twenties in good health and CMV-seronegative.

CDR3 in amino acids: CASSVRQDSPLHF. CDR3 DNA sequence: TGTGCCAGCAGCGTAAGACAGGATTCACCCCTCCACTTT. The rearrangement links TRBV9 to TRBJ1-6, with D possibly being TRBD1 (6 bases). The V and J ends lost 1 base and 8 bases respectively, with 7 bases between them. This CDR3 spans 13 amino acids. CDR1 and CDR2 (germline): SGDLS, YYNGEE.